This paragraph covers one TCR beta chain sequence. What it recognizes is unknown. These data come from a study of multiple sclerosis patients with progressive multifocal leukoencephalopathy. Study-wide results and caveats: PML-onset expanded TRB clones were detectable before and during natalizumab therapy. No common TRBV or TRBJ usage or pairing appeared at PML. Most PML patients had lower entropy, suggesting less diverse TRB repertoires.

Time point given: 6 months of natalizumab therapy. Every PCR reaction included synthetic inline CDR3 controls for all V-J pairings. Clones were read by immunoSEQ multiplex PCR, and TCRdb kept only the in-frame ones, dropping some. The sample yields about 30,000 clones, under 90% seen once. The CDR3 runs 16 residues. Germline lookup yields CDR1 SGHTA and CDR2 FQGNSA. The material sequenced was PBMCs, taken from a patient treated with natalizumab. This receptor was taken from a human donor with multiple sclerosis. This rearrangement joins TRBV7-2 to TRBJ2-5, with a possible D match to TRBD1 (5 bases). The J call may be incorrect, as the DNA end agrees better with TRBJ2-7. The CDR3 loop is CASSFHPDSSSYEQYF. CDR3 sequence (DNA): TGTGCCAGCAGCTTCCACCCCGACAGCAGCTCCTACGAGCAGTACTTC.